The clone carrying this T cell receptor (beta chain) appeared many times. Its antigen is as yet unknown. The entry originates in a study of T cells after yellow fever vaccination. About the research overall: Each low-cell-number fraction was prepared by means of SMART-Seq v4 Ultra Low Input.

In germline, CDR1 is SEHNR, CDR2 FQNEAQ (reference sequence). Trimming shortened V by 2 bases and J by 0 bases, and 11 bases separated the two germline ends. The CDR3 is 16 residues long. Study observations and caveats: Detected again after the booster were most primary-vaccination clones, at 96% CD4 and 88% CD8.

UMIs were added to TCR cDNA along with a universal primer site when it was made by 5'RACE template switching. Via MiXCR, TCRdb re-called the 5' RACE reads, giving one row per CDR3 protein. The table shows some 560,000 distinct CDR3 sequences, with around 21% occurring only once. The specimen was PBMCs, collected 15 days after the yellow fever booster vaccination. This chain joins TRBV7-9 and TRBJ2-1, with D possibly matching TRBD1 (5 bases). The receptor was isolated from a man aged 25-40 years who received the YFV17D yellow fever vaccine. The CDR3 here is CASSLPRQRSYNEQFF. CDR3 DNA sequence: TGTGCCAGCAGCTTACCAAGACAGCGCTCCTACAATGAGCAGTTCTTC. The whole variable domain, remainder taken from reference TRBV7-9 and TRBJ2-1, is DTGVSQNPRHKITKRGQNVTFRCDPISEHNRLYWYRQTLGQGPEFLTYFQNEAQLEKSRLLSDRFSAERPKGSFSTLEIQRTEQGDSAMYLCASSLPRQRSYNEQFFGPGTRLTVL.